A single sample is the source of the 13 T cell receptor beta chains below, sequenced in a study of T cell repertoires in cytomegalovirus infection. Each CDR3 protein is one row after TCRdb ran MiXCR on the reads. In the table there are about 240,000 distinct CDR3 sequences, 9% to 15% of which are singletons. Sequenced material: PBMCs. Source of these receptors: a human donor in good health (CMV status not recorded). Some clones in this sample may be carry-over from other donors' samples.

This clonotype was detected many times. This chain joins TRBV7-2 and TRBJ2-5; no reliable D call. The CDR3 totals 15 residues. Trimming took 1 base from V and 5 from J, leaving 14 bases between them. CDR1 is SGHTA and CDR2 is FQGNSA in the germline V gene. The chain's CDR3 is CASSLDSRPVETQYF. The CDR3 DNA reads TGTGCCAGCAGCTTAGACTCCCGACCAGTCGAGACCCAGTACTTC.

This clonotype appeared a few times. The chain couples TRBV6-2 or TRBV6-3 to TRBJ2-5, with D perhaps being TRBD1 or TRBD2 (5 bases each). Germline lookup yields CDR1 MNHEY and CDR2 SVGEGT. V was pared by 8 bases and J by 1 base, with 11 bases between. CDR3 size: 13 residues. The CDR3 DNA is TGTGCCAGCCGAGGGGACCGCCAAGAGACCCAGTACTTC. It yields the protein CASRGDRQETQYF.

In this sample, this clonotype turned up many times. The chain uses TRBV11-2 and TRBJ1-2, with a tentative D call TRBD1 (5 bases). Germline V gene sequence: CDR1 SGHAT, CDR2 FQNNGV. Deletions cut 4 bases from V and 4 bases from J, with 10 bases between. CDR3 length equals 13 residues. In DNA form, the CDR3 reads TGTGCCAGCAGCTACGACAGCGGCTATGGCTACACCTTC. Amino acids: CASSYDSGYGYTF.

This clonotype was seen a handful of times. Here the CDR3 reads CASSYTPGLRNTEAFF. The CDR3 bases are TGTGCCAGCAGCTATACCCCGGGCCTAAGAAACACTGAAGCTTTCTTT. The chain carries TRBV6-1 and TRBJ1-1; unclear D gene. CDR3 length: 16 amino acids. Germline V gives CDR1 MNHNS, CDR2 SASEGT. V lost 6 bases and J lost 2, with 19 bases in between.

This clonotype was seen at least ten times. This sequence joins TRBV28 and TRBJ2-7; a possible D gene is TRBD2 (6 bases). The CDR3 runs to 13 residues. Trimming shortened V by 2 bases and J by 6 bases, and 11 bases separated the two germline ends. Germline values: CDR1 MDHEN, CDR2 SYDVKM. The CDR3: CASSLPGTVEQYF. DNA for the CDR3: TGTGCCAGCAGTTTACCCGGGACTGTCGAGCAGTACTTC.

This clonotype was seen at least ten times. The gene calls are TRBV7-2 and TRBJ2-7; the D gene is possibly TRBD1 (6 bases). The CDR3 is made up of 14 amino acids. Trimming removed 0 bases from V and 7 bases from J, with 13 bases in between. The germline V gene encodes CDR1 SGHTA and CDR2 FQGNSA. This chain's CDR3 is CASSLAGPQGEQYF. The CDR3 coding sequence is TGTGCCAGCAGCTTAGCGGGCCCCCAGGGGGAGCAGTACTTC.

In its sample, this clonotype was seen a few times. This sequence joins TRBV12-3 or TRBV12-4 and TRBJ1-1; D is ambiguous. Trimming left V 6 bases short and J 0 bases short, with 8 bases between. The CDR3 sequence is 13 residues long. Here the CDR3 DNA reads TGTGCCAGCAGCGCTGGCTTGAACACTGAAGCTTTCTTT. Residues: CASSAGLNTEAFF.

This clonotype was seen many times. The V and J genes are TRBV28 and TRBJ1-1; D is unclear. Germline lookup yields CDR1 MDHEN and CDR2 SYDVKM. Trimming stripped 7 bases from V and 1 base from J, with 13 bases between. The CDR3 is 14 amino acids. In nucleotides, the CDR3 is TGTGCCAGCAAAGCCCCAGCGGGGAACACTGAAGCTTTCTTT. It yields the protein CASKAPAGNTEAFF.

The J gene is TRBJ2-5, the V gene TRBV20-1; 11 positions match TRBD2. Germline CDR1 reads DFQATT; CDR2 reads SNEGSKA (reference sequence). V was pared by 5 bases and J by 5 bases, with 4 bases of the junction left unmatched. The CDR3 covers 13 residues. The CDR3 bases are TGCAGTGCTCCCTCTAGCGGGAGGGAGACCCAGTACTTC. It is translated as CSAPSSGRETQYF.

In this sample, this clonotype turned up many times. The V gene is TRBV10-3, the J gene TRBJ2-1; 7 nucleotides line up with TRBD1. After removal of 7 bases from V and 5 bases from J, the junction contained 5 bases not matched to a gene. The germline gives CDR1 ENHRY, CDR2 SYGVKD. The CDR3 is 13 amino acids. The CDR3 DNA sequence: TGTGCCATCACCGGGACAGAAAACAATGAGCAGTTCTTC. This translates into CAITGTENNEQFF.

The sample holds many counts of this clonotype. The chain couples TRBV11-2 to TRBJ2-1, with 9 nucleotides matching TRBD2. J was trimmed by 9 bases and V by 4 bases; bases with no gene match: 10. Germline CDR1 SGHAT, CDR2 FQNNGV. The CDR3 spans 15 residues. The CDR3 sequence is CASSSSGKRFSEQFF. Written as DNA, the CDR3 is TGTGCCAGCAGCTCTAGCGGGAAGCGTTTTAGTGAGCAGTTCTTC.

This clonotype was counted a few times. This rearrangement joins TRBV5-6 to TRBJ1-1; TRBD1 agrees at 8 bases. Germline V gives CDR1 SGHDT, CDR2 YYEEEE. The CDR3 has 17 amino acids. V shed 1 base and J 3 bases; nucleotides not matched to a gene: 11. The CDR3 nucleotides read TGTGCCAGCAGCTTGTCCCTTCGACAGGGGAAGGACACTGAAGCTTTCTTT. As protein: CASSLSLRQGKDTEAFF.

At least ten counts were recorded for this clonotype. CDR3 region: CSARGLSGGPDTQYF. Written as DNA, the CDR3 is TGCAGTGCTAGAGGCCTTAGCGGGGGCCCAGATACGCAGTATTTT. V is TRBV20-1 and J is TRBJ2-3, with 9 nucleotides matching TRBD2. The CDR3 length is 15 residues. J gave up 4 bases and V 1 base, and 6 bases lay outside the gene matches. Per germline, CDR1 DFQATT and CDR2 SNEGSKA (reference sequence).